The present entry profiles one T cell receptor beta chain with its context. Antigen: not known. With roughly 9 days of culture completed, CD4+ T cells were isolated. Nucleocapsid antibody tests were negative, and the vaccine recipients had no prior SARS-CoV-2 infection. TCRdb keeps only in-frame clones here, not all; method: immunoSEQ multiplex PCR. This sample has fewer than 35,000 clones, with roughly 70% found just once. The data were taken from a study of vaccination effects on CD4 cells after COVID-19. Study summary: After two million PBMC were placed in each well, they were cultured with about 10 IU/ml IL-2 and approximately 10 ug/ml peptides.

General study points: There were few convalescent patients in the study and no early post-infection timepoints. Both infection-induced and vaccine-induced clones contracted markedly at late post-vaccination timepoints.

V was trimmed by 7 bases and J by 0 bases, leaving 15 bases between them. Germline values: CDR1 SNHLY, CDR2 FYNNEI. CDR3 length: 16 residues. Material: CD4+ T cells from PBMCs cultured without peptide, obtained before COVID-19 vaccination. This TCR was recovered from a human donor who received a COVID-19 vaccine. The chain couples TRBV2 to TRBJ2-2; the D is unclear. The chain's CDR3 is CASIPRQDANTGELFF. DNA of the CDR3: TGTGCCAGCATCCCTAGGCAGGACGCGAACACCGGGGAGCTGTTTTTT.